The text below deals with one T cell receptor beta chain. The antigen is unknown. The data derive from a study of a mutant IDH1 vaccine in newly diagnosed glioma. Study at large: Each patient was administered eight vaccinations, scheduled in weeks 1, 3, 5, 7, 11, 15, 19 and 23. Earlier treatment was radiotherapy, temozolomide, or both, with most getting both. Vaccines began 4-6 weeks after radiotherapy alone, or with temozolomide cycles. Treated patients, averaging roughly 40 years, were about 62% male and approximately 38% female.

This sample's time point: week 11, during vaccination. Topical imiquimod was applied with each vaccine dose, which held 300 ug of mutant IDH1 20-mer peptide. Germline-derived CDR1 and CDR2 are KGHSH and LQKENI. V was shortened by 1 base and J by 2 bases, with 11 bases between the two germline ends. The CDR3 totals 15 residues. Here immunoSEQ multiplex PCR was the method, and the copy in TCRdb shows in-frame clones only, minus some. The repertoire holds about 40,000 clones, with about 83% as singletons. Material: PBMCs, obtained from a glioma patient whose treatment included an IDH1 peptide vaccine. The TCR originated in a man between 40 and 49 years old with glioma. The chain joins TRBV18 to TRBJ1-2; D unresolved. Written as DNA, the CDR3 is TGTGCCAGCTCACCACGGAGTTTAGGGAACTATGGCTACACCTTC. Its translation: CASSPRSLGNYGYTF. The variable domain in full, completed from reference TRBV18 and TRBJ1-2, reads NAGVMQNPRHLVRRRGQEARLRCSPMKGHSHVYWYRQLPEEGLKFMVYLQKENIIDESGMPKERFSAEFPKEGPSILRIQQVVRGDSAAYFCASSPRSLGNYGYTFGSGTRLTVV.